Following are 30 T cell receptor beta chains from one sample sequenced in a study of regulatory T cells in long-lasting Graves disease (dated by TCRdb to the early 2020s). Libraries were built with multiplex PCR. TCRdb records Illumina HiSeq 4000 as the sequencer. CDR3 regions were amplified by Arm-PCR with iRepertoire HTBI primers to construct TCR beta libraries. TCRdb reprocessing: public reads trimmed at Q25 with fastp, clones called with MiXCR, in-frame beta chains kept. Rows are combined by CDR3 protein, so each entry shows the most common genes and DNA. The sample has under 500,000 distinct CDR3 sequences on record, roughly 15% of them singletons. Approximately 11% of the sample rests with the top ten. This specimen's time point label, per the study, means: newly diagnosed GD, antithyroid drugs for less than 3 months. For both TCR sequencing and RNA sequencing, RNA was extracted from PBMCs using TRIzol.

These same data were also listed under a study on T cells in Graves' hyperthyroidism and ophthalmopathy.

Source: peripheral blood mononuclear cells (PBMCs), taken at new diagnosis, from a patient treated with antithyroid drugs. These receptors were taken from a young woman with Graves disease. Donor details come from another sample of the same person, matched by shared clones.

This clonotype was detected a few times. This chain uses TRBV19 with TRBJ1-1, with D hard to call. V gave up 6 bases and J gave up 0 bases, with 11 bases separating them. CDR3 length equals 14 residues. Germline V lookup: CDR1 LNHDA, CDR2 SQIVND (reference sequence). CDR3 DNA: TGTGCCAGTAGGTCGGACCCCATGAACACTGAAGCTTTCTTT. Amino acids: CASRSDPMNTEAFF.

CDR3 loop: CASSWTGGGSGANVLTF. For the CDR3, the DNA is TGTGCCAGCAGTTGGACGGGGGGGGGCTCTGGGGCCAACGTCCTGACTTTC. The chain links TRBV28 to TRBJ2-6; TRBD2 matches 8 bases. Germline CDR1 MDHEN, CDR2 SYDVKM. CDR3 length: 17 residues. With 4 bases clipped from V and 0 bases from J, the junction kept 5 bases outside the gene matches.

The rearrangement links TRBV7-3 to TRBJ1-2; weak D call: TRBD1 (5 bases). The CDR3 totals 16 residues. The V gene's germline CDR1 is SGHTA and CDR2 FQGTGA. V was trimmed by 0 bases and J by 4 bases, leaving 15 bases between them. CDR3 protein: CASSLTGDPDRYGYTF. The CDR3 DNA reads as TGTGCCAGCAGCTTAACAGGGGACCCCGATCGCTATGGCTACACCTTC.

The J gene is TRBJ1-2, the V gene TRBV5-4; TRBD1 matches at 7 bases. Trimming at V came to 0 bases and at J to 0 bases, leaving 5 bases not matched to a gene. The CDR3 is 16 amino acids. CDR1 is SGHNT, CDR2 YYREEE, per germline (reference sequence). The CDR3 sequence is CASSLGWTGSNYGYTF. The CDR3 DNA sequence: TGTGCCAGCAGCTTGGGGTGGACAGGTTCTAACTATGGCTACACCTTC.

This clonotype has at least ten counts. This sequence joins TRBV14 and TRBJ2-3; D perhaps matches TRBD2 (5 bases). Trimming removed 4 bases at V and 10 bases at J, with 15 bases between. Looked up from germline, CDR1 is SGHDN and CDR2 is FVKESK. There are 13 residues in the CDR3. The CDR3 is CASSPTATGAQYF. CDR3 DNA: TGTGCCAGCAGCCCCACCGCCACCGGGGCGCAGTATTTT.

This clonotype was seen ten or more times. The chain has TRBV5-1 and TRBJ1-1; 8 bases are shared with TRBD1. Looked up from germline, CDR1 is SGHRS and CDR2 is YFSETQ. Trimming took 4 bases from V and 0 from J; bases not matched to a gene: 5. The CDR3 has 15 residues. Written as DNA, the CDR3 is TGCGCCAGCAGCAGACAGGGGAGCATGAACACTGAAGCTTTCTTT. It codes for CASSRQGSMNTEAFF.

This clonotype was detected ten times or more. The chain couples TRBV20-1 to TRBJ1-4, with unresolved D. CDR1 and CDR2 from the germline V gene are DFQATT and SNEGSKA (reference sequence). V shed 0 bases and J shed 4 bases, with 6 bases lying between them. The CDR3 has 13 amino acids. The CDR3 sequence: CSAREGNNEKLFF. In nucleotides, the CDR3 is TGCAGTGCTAGAGAAGGGAATAATGAAAAACTGTTTTTT.

The gene calls are TRBV6-5 and TRBJ2-2; 11 bases agree with TRBD2. V shed 0 bases and J 10 bases; nucleotides not matched to a gene: 10. CDR3 length equals 17 residues. Germline V gene sequence: CDR1 MNHEY, CDR2 SVGAGI. In DNA form, the CDR3 reads TGTGCCAGCAGTTACTCGAGTCTGCTAGCGGGAGGCCCGGAGCTGTTTTTT. This sequence encodes CASSYSSLLAGGPELFF.

At least ten counts were recorded for this clonotype. The chain has TRBV7-9 and TRBJ2-3; 7 nucleotides align to TRBD2. After removal of 2 bases from V and 8 bases from J, the junction contained 1 base not matched to a gene. CDR1 is SEHNR and CDR2 is FQNEAQ in the germline V gene (reference sequence). The CDR3 is made up of 12 amino acids. CDR3 protein: CASSLSGGTQYF. The DNA of the CDR3 is TGTGCCAGCAGCTTATCGGGGGGTACGCAGTATTTT.

Notes on this clonotype: A read error likely explains this, since a far larger clone differs by one base. CDR3 sequence: CATSRSRDTSYEQFF. CDR3 DNA sequence: TGTGCCACCAGCAGATCCAGGGACACCTCCTACGAGCAGTTCTTC. The chain combines TRBV15 with TRBJ2-1; a weak D match, TRBD1 (6 bases). Germline assignment: CDR1 LNHNV and CDR2 YYDKDF (reference sequence). The CDR3 totals 15 residues. Trimming cost V 2 bases and J 10 bases, with 18 bases left between them. Based on the CDR3 plus reference TRBV15 and TRBJ2-1, the full variable domain is DAMVIQNPRYQVTQFGKPVTLSCSQTLNHNVMYWYQQKSSQAPKLLFHYYDKDFNNEADTPDNFQSRRPNTSFCFLDIRSPGLGDTAMYLCATSRSRDTSYEQFFGPGTRLTVL.

This clonotype was detected ten times or more. The rearrangement joins TRBV11-2 to TRBJ2-7; D is unclear. V shed 5 bases and J shed 0 bases, with 14 bases lying between them. The CDR3 sequence is 15 residues long. Germline values: CDR1 SGHAT, CDR2 FQNNGV. The CDR3 loop is CASSPRQRSSYEQYF. As DNA, the CDR3 is TGTGCCAGCAGCCCAAGGCAGCGAAGCTCCTACGAGCAGTACTTC.

With respect to this clonotype: This could be a read error, since a much larger clone is one nucleotide away. The chain joins TRBV6-2 or TRBV6-3 to TRBJ1-1; TRBD1 agrees at 9 bases. The V segment lost 7 bases and the J segment 0 bases; nucleotides outside the gene matches: 9. The CDR3 loop spans 16 amino acids. The germline gives CDR1 MNHEY, CDR2 SVGEGT. This chain's CDR3 is CASILLGQGLNTEAFF. In DNA, the CDR3 is TGTGCCAGCATCTTGTTAGGACAGGGGCTGAACACTGAAGCTTTCTTT.

This clonotype was seen at least ten times. The gene calls are TRBV18 and TRBJ2-1; TRBD2 agrees at 9 bases. The trim removed 4 bases at V and 9 bases at J, leaving 7 bases unmatched. CDR3 length: 14 residues. Looked up from germline, CDR1 is KGHSH and CDR2 is LQKENI. The CDR3 DNA reads as TGTGCCAGCTCACTGTGGCGGGAGGGCCGTGAGCAGTTCTTC. Translating gives CASSLWREGREQFF.

This clonotype was found a few times. The chain is built from TRBV9 and TRBJ2-2; 7 bases line up with TRBD1. The CDR3 covers 17 residues. The V and J ends lost 3 bases and 1 base, in that order; junction bases with no gene match: 9. Germline loops: CDR1 SGDLS, CDR2 YYNGEE. The CDR3 is CASSAPRGQGNTGELFF. DNA of the CDR3: TGTGCCAGCAGCGCCCCTAGGGGGCAGGGGAACACCGGGGAGCTGTTTTTT.

This clonotype was found many times. V is TRBV2 and J is TRBJ2-1; D is perhaps TRBD1 (5 bases). Germline V gives CDR1 SNHLY, CDR2 FYNNEI. This CDR3 has 12 amino acids. Trimming took 4 bases from V and 15 from J, leaving 16 bases between them. The CDR3 DNA follows: TGTGCCAGCAGTGGTAGTAGGGGTAGTCCGTTCTTC. Protein: CASSGSRGSPFF.

Comment on this clonotype: A much larger clone sits a single nucleotide away, making a read error possible. This chain connects TRBV2 to TRBJ1-4; 7 bases map to TRBD1. The CDR3 covers 17 residues. Germline CDR1 is SNHLY and CDR2 is FYNNEI. The DNA of the CDR3 is TGTGCCGGCAGTGAATGGGGGACAGTGCCGATTAATGAAAAACTGTTTTTT. Protein product: CAGSEWGTVPINEKLFF.

This clonotype showed up just a few times. This chain uses TRBV5-5 with TRBJ1-5; D might be TRBD1 (5 bases). Germline CDR1 and CDR2: SGHKS and YYEKEE (reference sequence). V shed 2 bases and J shed 2 bases, with 14 bases lying between them. This CDR3 region has 16 residues. The CDR3 nucleotides are TGTGCCAGCAGCTTATGGGGGTCGGGGGGCAATCAGCCCCAGCATTTT. Encoded protein: CASSLWGSGGNQPQHF.

Many counts were recorded for this clonotype. V is TRBV11-3 and J is TRBJ2-1; D tentatively fits TRBD1 or TRBD2 (5 bases each). From germline, CDR1 is SGHNT and CDR2 YENEEA. V was clipped by 4 bases and J by 7 bases, with 17 bases between them. This CDR3 is 15 amino acids long. The DNA of the CDR3 is TGTGCCAGCAGCTACCGGGGCTCCCTCAGGAATGAGCAGTTCTTC. Its translation: CASSYRGSLRNEQFF.

This clonotype showed up many times. V usage is TRBV6-1 and J usage is TRBJ2-1; no firm D call. The CDR3 is made up of 13 amino acids. Trimming left V 7 bases short and J 3 bases short, with 10 bases between. Germline assignment: CDR1 MNHNS and CDR2 SASEGT. This CDR3 is CASMRNNYNEQFF. The CDR3 nucleotides read TGTGCCAGCATGCGTAACAACTACAATGAGCAGTTCTTC.

In this sample, this clonotype turned up a few times. The CDR3, as DNA: TGTGCCAGCAGCCAAGGGCAGGGTTACACCGGGGAGCTGTTTTTT. Translation gives CASSQGQGYTGELFF. This rearrangement joins TRBV7-9 to TRBJ2-2, with D tentatively TRBD1 (5 bases). Germline assignment: CDR1 SEHNR and CDR2 FQNEAQ (reference sequence). This CDR3 contains 15 residues. V was shortened by 5 bases and J by 3 bases, with 13 bases between the two germline ends.

The rearrangement links TRBV30 to TRBJ2-7; TRBD2 matches at 10 bases. Germline trimming cut 2 bases from V and 7 bases from J; bases unmatched to any gene: 11. CDR1 is GTSNPN, CDR2 SVGIG, per germline (reference sequence). The CDR3 runs 15 residues. The CDR3 DNA is TGTGCCTGGAGTTGGAGAGCGGGAGGGCCGCGGGAGCAGTACTTC. This gives the protein CAWSWRAGGPREQYF. Full variable domain (outside the CDR3, taken from reference TRBV30 and TRBJ2-7): SQTIHQWPATLVQPVGSPLSLECTVEGTSNPNLYWYRQAAGRGLQLLFYSVGIGQISSEVPQNLSASRPQDRQFILSSKKLLLSDSGFYLCAWSWRAGGPREQYFGPGTRLTVT.

This clonotype occurred many times. Compared with germline, one end of the junction differs, possibly owing to a read error. The V gene is TRBV27, the J gene TRBJ1-3; no clear D. The germline gives CDR1 MNHEY, CDR2 SMNVEV (reference sequence). The CDR3 runs 18 residues. CDR3 sequence reads: CASSISPSRGSSGNTIYF. CDR3 DNA sequence: TGTGCCAGCAGTATATCCCCTAGCCGCGGAAGCTCTGGAAACACCATATATTTT.

The rearrangement joins TRBV9 to TRBJ2-3, with D unresolved. This CDR3 spans 15 amino acids. With 0 bases removed from V and 0 bases from J, the gap between germline ends came to 8 bases. In germline, CDR1 is SGDLS, CDR2 YYNGEE. For the CDR3, the DNA is TGTGCCAGCAGCGTAGCGGGCAGGAGCACAGATACGCAGTATTTT. Its translation is CASSVAGRSTDTQYF.

A word on this clonotype: It may be a read error: a sequence one base away is much more abundant. The chain recombines TRBV30 with TRBJ2-2; D is possibly TRBD2 (6 bases). The germline V and J ends were trimmed by 8 bases and 1 base, with 17 bases remaining between them. Germline assignment: CDR1 GTSNPN and CDR2 SVGIG (reference sequence). This CDR3 has 15 amino acids. The CDR3 DNA follows: TGTGCCCGGGGCTTGGGCGGGATGAACACCGGGGAGCTGTTTTTT. This translates into CARGLGGMNTGELFF.

With regard to this clonotype: One base separates it from a far larger clone, so it is likely a read error. This rearrangement joins TRBV14 to TRBJ1-1; D not resolved. The CDR3 contains 16 residues. Germline V CDR1 and CDR2: SGHDN, FVKESK. The CDR3 bases are TGTGCCAGCTCACCACCCTCCGAGGGCTCTAACACTGAAGTTTTCTTT. Residues: CASSPPSEGSNTEVFF.

This clonotype has at least ten counts. The chain links TRBV6-5 to TRBJ2-3; the match to TRBD2 covers 14 bases. CDR1 is MNHEY, CDR2 SVGAGI, per germline. This CDR3 region has 15 residues. After removal of 2 bases from V and 7 bases from J, the junction contained 2 bases not matched to a gene. This chain's CDR3 is CASSYRTSGRYTQYF. The CDR3, as DNA: TGTGCCAGCAGTTACAGGACTAGCGGGAGGTATACGCAGTATTTT.

This clonotype has a count of ten or more. The genes are TRBV28 and TRBJ2-7; 11 nucleotides line up with TRBD1. Germline V gene sequence: CDR1 MDHEN, CDR2 SYDVKM. This CDR3 spans 15 amino acids. With V trimmed by 6 bases and J by 0 bases, 4 bases remained unmatched. The chain's CDR3 is CASSAGQGASYEQYF. For the CDR3, the DNA is TGTGCCAGCAGCGCCGGACAGGGGGCCTCCTACGAGCAGTACTTC.

The chain couples TRBV2 to TRBJ2-3; 7 nucleotides match TRBD1. This CDR3 has 18 residues. After removal of 2 bases from V and 2 bases from J, the junction contained 13 bases not matched to a gene. Germline lookup yields CDR1 SNHLY and CDR2 FYNNEI. Here the CDR3 reads CASSEIPGQLPFTDTQYF. The DNA for the CDR3 is TGTGCCAGCAGTGAAATTCCGGGACAGCTCCCCTTCACAGATACGCAGTATTTT.

This chain uses TRBV19 with TRBJ2-5; 9 nucleotides align to TRBD2. The CDR3 extends over 13 amino acids. Germline CDR1 LNHDA, CDR2 SQIVND (reference sequence). With V trimmed by 8 bases and J by 4 bases, 5 bases remained unmatched. CDR3 bases: TGTGCCAGTGGAGCGGGAGGAGGAGAGACCCAGTACTTC. Protein product: CASGAGGGETQYF.

This clonotype was detected ten times or more. The V call is TRBV11-2, the J call TRBJ2-3; no definite D call. V lost 1 base and J 1 base, leaving 18 bases between the germline ends. This CDR3 has 18 residues. Germline V gene lookup returns CDR1 SGHAT and CDR2 FQNNGV. The CDR3 DNA follows: TGTGCCAGCAGCTTAGCCCCCCAGGAGCGTCCAGGCACAGATACGCAGTATTTT. Translation gives CASSLAPQERPGTDTQYF.